The 11 T cell receptor beta chains below were found in one sample sequenced in a study of T cells in Graves' hyperthyroidism and ophthalmopathy. Researchers amplified the TCR beta CDR3 regions from RNA transcripts. The study used the HTBI primer set for a first-round RT-PCR of the TCR CDR3. Via MiXCR, TCRdb re-called the multiplex PCR reads, giving one row per CDR3 protein. The repertoire has 500,000 or so distinct CDR3 sequences, 15% to 20% of them found once; the top ten carry approximately 30%. Sequencing input: blood. The receptors here all came from a woman in her thirties with Graves' ophthalmopathy.

V gene TRBV18 combines with J gene TRBJ2-1; D might be TRBD1 or TRBD2, each matching 5 bases. Germline V CDR1 and CDR2: KGHSH, LQKENI. This CDR3 has 14 amino acids. V lost 7 bases to trimming and J lost 3 bases, with 13 bases between them. The CDR3 DNA reads as TGTGCCAGCTTCTGGGGGTTGAACTACAATGAGCAGTTCTTC. Its protein is CASFWGLNYNEQFF.

This clonotype was detected ten times or more. The chain couples TRBV10-1 to TRBJ2-1; D might be TRBD2 (5 bases). The CDR3 covers 15 residues. V was clipped by 6 bases and J by 8 bases, with 20 bases between them. Germline V gene data show CDR1 as WNHNN and CDR2 as SYGVQD (reference sequence). In DNA, the CDR3 is TGCGCCAGCAGCGCCCGGACTCACGATAAATATGAGCAGTTCTTC. Translating it yields CASSARTHDKYEQFF.

This clonotype was counted a few times. This rearrangement joins TRBV20-1 to TRBJ2-1, with TRBD2 matching over 7 bases. This CDR3 is 14 amino acids long. CDR1 is DFQATT, CDR2 SNEGSKA, per germline (reference sequence). J gave up 1 base and V 6 bases, and 6 bases lay outside the gene matches. In nucleotides, the CDR3 is TGCAGTGCCCTAGCGGAAGTATCCTACAATGAGCAGTTCTTC. Translation gives CSALAEVSYNEQFF.

This clonotype was recorded many times. This chain links TRBV28 with TRBJ1-5; the D gene is possibly TRBD1 (6 bases). Between the trimmed V and J ends, which lost 4 bases and 0 bases, there was a span of 16 bases. The CDR3 consists of 17 residues. CDR1 and CDR2 (germline): MDHEN, SYDVKM. For the CDR3, the DNA is TGTGCCAGCAGTTCGGAAGCACAGGGACATAGCAATCAGCCCCAGCATTTT. It translates to CASSSEAQGHSNQPQHF.

This clonotype was counted ten times or more. V is TRBV3-1 and J is TRBJ1-2; 8 positions agree with TRBD1. The CDR3 covers 13 residues. The germline CDR1 and CDR2 sequences are LGHDT and YNNKEL (reference sequence). Trimming at V came to 3 bases and at J to 8 bases, leaving 5 bases not matched to a gene. CDR3 sequence (DNA): TGTGCCAGCAGCCACAACAGGGGGAGCGGCTACACCTTC. It translates to CASSHNRGSGYTF.

The J gene is TRBJ1-1, the V gene TRBV12-3 or TRBV12-4; weak D call: TRBD1 (6 bases). Trimming stripped 1 base from V and 2 bases from J, with 11 bases between. The CDR3 has 15 amino acids. CDR3 DNA sequence: TGTGCCAGCAGTTTAGAGGGGACATTCAACACTGAAGCTTTCTTT. This gives the protein CASSLEGTFNTEAFF.

The table lists this clonotype with many counts. The rearrangement links TRBV20-1 to TRBJ2-7; D is perhaps TRBD1 or TRBD2 (5 bases each). Germline V gene sequence: CDR1 DFQATT, CDR2 SNEGSKA (reference sequence). The ends were cut back, 2 bases at V and 3 bases at J, with 14 bases in the middle. There are 14 residues in the CDR3. CDR3 in DNA: TGCAGTGCTAGATTGGGGACCCGATTCTACGAGCAGTACTTC. Translation: CSARLGTRFYEQYF.

The rearrangement uses TRBV15 and TRBJ2-7; D is possibly TRBD1 (6 bases). CDR1 is LNHNV and CDR2 is YYDKDF in the germline V gene (reference sequence). Trimming removed 1 base from V and 0 bases from J, with 10 bases in between. This CDR3 comprises 15 residues. CDR3 sequence reads: CATSRAGDNSYEQYF. CDR3 nucleotides: TGTGCCACCAGCAGAGCCGGGGACAACTCCTACGAGCAGTACTTC.

This clonotype was seen only a few times. This chain links TRBV27 with TRBJ2-7, with 12 bases matching TRBD2. The V gene's germline CDR1 is MNHEY and CDR2 SMNVEV (reference sequence). The CDR3 extends over 16 amino acids. V trimming: 4 bases; J trimming: 7 bases; junction bases outside the gene matches: 11. CDR3 residues: CASSSRLAGEMLEQYF. CDR3 DNA: TGTGCCAGCAGTTCACGACTAGCGGGAGAGATGTTGGAGCAGTACTTC.

This rearrangement joins TRBV7-2 to TRBJ1-6, with D uncertain. CDR1 and CDR2 (germline): SGHTA, FQGNSA. Between the trimmed V and J ends, which lost 0 bases and 14 bases, there was a span of 5 bases. The CDR3 has 11 residues. CDR3: CASSLAATLHF. Here the CDR3 DNA reads TGTGCCAGCAGCTTAGCGGCCACCCTCCACTTT.

Ten or more counts support this clonotype. The rearrangement joins TRBV30 to TRBJ2-7; unclear D gene. Germline values: CDR1 GTSNPN, CDR2 SVGIG (reference sequence). V lost 1 base, J lost 6 bases, and 13 bases lay in between. The CDR3 extends over 13 amino acids. The chain's CDR3 is CAWSGSVYGEQYF. The CDR3 bases are TGTGCCTGGAGTGGCTCCGTTTATGGCGAGCAGTACTTC.